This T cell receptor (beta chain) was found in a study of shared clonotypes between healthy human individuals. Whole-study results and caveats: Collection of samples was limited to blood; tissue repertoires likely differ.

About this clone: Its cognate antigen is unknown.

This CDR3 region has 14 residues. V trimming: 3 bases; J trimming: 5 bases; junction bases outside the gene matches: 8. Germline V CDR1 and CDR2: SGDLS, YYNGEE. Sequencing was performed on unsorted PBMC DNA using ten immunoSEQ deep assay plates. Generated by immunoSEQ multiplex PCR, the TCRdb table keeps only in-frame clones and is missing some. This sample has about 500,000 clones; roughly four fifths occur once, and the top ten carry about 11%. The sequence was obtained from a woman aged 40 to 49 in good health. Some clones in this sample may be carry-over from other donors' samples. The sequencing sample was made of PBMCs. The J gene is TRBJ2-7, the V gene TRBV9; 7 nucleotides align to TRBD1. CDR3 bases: TGTGCCAGCAGCGCCCAGACAGGGTTGGACGAGCAGTACTTC. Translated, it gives CASSAQTGLDEQYF.